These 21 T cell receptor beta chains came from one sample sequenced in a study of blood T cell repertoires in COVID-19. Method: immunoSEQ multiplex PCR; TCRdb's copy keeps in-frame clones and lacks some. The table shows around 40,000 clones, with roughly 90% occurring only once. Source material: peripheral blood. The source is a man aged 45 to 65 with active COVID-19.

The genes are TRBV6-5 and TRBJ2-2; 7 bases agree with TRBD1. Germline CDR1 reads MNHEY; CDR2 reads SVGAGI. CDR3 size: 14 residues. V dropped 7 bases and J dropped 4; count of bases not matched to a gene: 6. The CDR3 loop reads CASNHPGGTGELFF. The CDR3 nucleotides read TGTGCCAGCAATCACCCAGGGGGCACCGGGGAGCTGTTTTTT.

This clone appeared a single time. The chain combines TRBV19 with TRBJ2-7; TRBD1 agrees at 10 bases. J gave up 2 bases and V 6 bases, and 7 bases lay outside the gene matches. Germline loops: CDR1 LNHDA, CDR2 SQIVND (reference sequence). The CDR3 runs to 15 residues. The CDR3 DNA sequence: TGTGCCAGTAGCTCCCGGGACAGGGGCCCCTACGAGCAGTACTTC. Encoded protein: CASSSRDRGPYEQYF.

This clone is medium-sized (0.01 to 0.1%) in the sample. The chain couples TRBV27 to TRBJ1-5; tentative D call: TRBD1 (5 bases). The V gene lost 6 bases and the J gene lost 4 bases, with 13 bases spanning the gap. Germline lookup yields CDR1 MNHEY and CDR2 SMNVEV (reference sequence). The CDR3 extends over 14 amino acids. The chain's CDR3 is CASSPGGFNQPQHF. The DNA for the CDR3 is TGTGCCAGCAGCCCCGGGGGGTTTAATCAGCCCCAGCATTTT.

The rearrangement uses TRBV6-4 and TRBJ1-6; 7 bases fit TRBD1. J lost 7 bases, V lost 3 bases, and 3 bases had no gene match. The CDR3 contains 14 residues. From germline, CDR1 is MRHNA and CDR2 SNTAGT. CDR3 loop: CASSDTGENSPLHF. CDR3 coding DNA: TGTGCCAGCAGTGATACAGGGGAAAATTCACCCCTCCACTTT.

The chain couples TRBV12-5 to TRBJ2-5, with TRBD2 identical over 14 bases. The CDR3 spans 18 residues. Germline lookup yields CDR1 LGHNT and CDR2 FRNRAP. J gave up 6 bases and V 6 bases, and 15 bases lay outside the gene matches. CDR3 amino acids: CASGPLPTSGRGGQTQYF. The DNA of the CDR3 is TGTGCTAGTGGCCCCCTCCCGACTAGCGGGAGGGGGGGGCAGACCCAGTACTTC.

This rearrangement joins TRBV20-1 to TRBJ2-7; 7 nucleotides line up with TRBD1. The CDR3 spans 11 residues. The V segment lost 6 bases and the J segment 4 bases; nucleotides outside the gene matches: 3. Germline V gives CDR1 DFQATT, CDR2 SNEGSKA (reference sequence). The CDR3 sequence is CSAPQGYEQYF. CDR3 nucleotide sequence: TGCAGTGCCCCACAGGGGTACGAGCAGTACTTC.

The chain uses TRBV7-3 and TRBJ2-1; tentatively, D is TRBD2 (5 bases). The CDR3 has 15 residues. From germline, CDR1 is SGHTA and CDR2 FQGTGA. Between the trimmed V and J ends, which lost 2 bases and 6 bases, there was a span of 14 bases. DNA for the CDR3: TGTGCCAGCAGCTTATTTGGTAGCGTGTCCAATGAGCAGTTCTTC. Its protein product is CASSLFGSVSNEQFF.

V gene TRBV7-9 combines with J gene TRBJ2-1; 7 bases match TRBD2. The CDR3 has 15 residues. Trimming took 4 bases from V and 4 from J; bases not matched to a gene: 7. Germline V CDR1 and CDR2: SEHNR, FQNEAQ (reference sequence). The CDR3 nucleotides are TGTGCCAGCAGCTCGAGACTAGCAGTTTACAATGAGCAGTTCTTC. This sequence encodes CASSSRLAVYNEQFF.

This CDR3 reads CASSVMTSYSDTQYF. The CDR3 region has the DNA TGTGCCAGCAGCGTGATGACTAGTTATTCAGATACGCAGTATTTT. The rearrangement joins TRBV13 to TRBJ2-3; D is perhaps TRBD2 (6 bases). Per the germline V gene, CDR1 is PRHDT and CDR2 is FYEKMQ (reference sequence). There are 15 residues in the CDR3. V dropped 5 bases and J dropped 4 bases, with 16 bases sitting between them.

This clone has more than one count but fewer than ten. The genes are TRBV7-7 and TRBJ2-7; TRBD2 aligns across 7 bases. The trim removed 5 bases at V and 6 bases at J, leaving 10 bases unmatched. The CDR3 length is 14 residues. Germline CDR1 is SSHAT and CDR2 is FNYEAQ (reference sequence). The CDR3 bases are TGTGCCAGCAGCCGCGGGACTACCGCCGGCGAGCAGTACTTC. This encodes CASSRGTTAGEQYF.

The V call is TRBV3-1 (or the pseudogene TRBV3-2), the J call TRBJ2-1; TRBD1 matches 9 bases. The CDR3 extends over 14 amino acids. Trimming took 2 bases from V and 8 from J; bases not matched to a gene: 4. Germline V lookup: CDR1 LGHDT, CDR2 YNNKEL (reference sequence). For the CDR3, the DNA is TGTGCCAGCAGCCAAACAGGGGGCATGTATGAGCAGTTCTTC. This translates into CASSQTGGMYEQFF.

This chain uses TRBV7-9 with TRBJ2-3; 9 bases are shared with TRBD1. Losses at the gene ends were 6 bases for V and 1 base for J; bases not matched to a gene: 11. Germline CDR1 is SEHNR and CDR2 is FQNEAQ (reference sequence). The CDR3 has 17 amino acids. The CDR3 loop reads CASSHRPGTGRTDTQYF. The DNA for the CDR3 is TGTGCCAGCAGTCATAGACCCGGGACAGGGCGCACAGATACGCAGTATTTT.

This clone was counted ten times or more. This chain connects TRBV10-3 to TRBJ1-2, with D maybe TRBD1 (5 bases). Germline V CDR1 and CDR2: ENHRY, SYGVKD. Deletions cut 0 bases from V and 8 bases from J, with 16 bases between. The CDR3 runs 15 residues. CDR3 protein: CAISESPQGVGGYTF. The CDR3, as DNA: TGTGCCATCAGTGAGTCGCCTCAGGGTGTCGGCGGCTACACCTTC.

The CDR3 spells CASSFLQVNTEAFF. CDR3 DNA: TGTGCCAGCAGTTTTCTCCAGGTAAACACTGAAGCTTTCTTT. V is TRBV28 and J is TRBJ1-1; D gene ambiguous. The CDR3 extends over 14 amino acids. V was pared by 3 bases and J by 2 bases, with 10 bases between. Per the germline V gene, CDR1 is MDHEN and CDR2 is SYDVKM.

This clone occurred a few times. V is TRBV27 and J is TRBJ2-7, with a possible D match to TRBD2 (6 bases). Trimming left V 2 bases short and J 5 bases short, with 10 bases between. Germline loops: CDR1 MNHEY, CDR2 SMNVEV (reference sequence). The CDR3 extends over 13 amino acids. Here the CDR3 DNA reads TGTGCCAGCAGTTTAGGGACTGCAAACGAGCAGTACTTC. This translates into CASSLGTANEQYF.

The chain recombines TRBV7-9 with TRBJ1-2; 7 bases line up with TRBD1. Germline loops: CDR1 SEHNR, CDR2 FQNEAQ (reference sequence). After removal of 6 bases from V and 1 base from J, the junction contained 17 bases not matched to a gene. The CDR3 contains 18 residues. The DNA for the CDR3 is TGTGCCAGCAGTCAAAACAGGGGCGGATTCTTCAATAACTATGGCTACACCTTC. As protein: CASSQNRGGFFNNYGYTF.

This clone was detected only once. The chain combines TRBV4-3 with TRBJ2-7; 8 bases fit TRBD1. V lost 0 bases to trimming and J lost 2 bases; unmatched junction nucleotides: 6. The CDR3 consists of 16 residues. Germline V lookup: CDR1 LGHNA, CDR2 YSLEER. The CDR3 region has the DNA TGCGCCAGCAGCCAAGATGTTTCGGACAGGGCCTACGAGCAGTACTTC. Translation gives CASSQDVSDRAYEQYF.

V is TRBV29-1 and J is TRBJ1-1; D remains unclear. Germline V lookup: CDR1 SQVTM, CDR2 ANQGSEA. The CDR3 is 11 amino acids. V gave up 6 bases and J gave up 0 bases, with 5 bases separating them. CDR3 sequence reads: CSVLMNTEAFF. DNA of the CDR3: TGCAGCGTGTTAATGAACACTGAAGCTTTCTTT.

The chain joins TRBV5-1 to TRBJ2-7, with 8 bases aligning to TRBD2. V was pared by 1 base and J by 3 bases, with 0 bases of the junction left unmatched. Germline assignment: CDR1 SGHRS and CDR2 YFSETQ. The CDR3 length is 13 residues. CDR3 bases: TGCGCCAGCAGCTTGACTAGCGGCTACGAGCAGTACTTC. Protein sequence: CASSLTSGYEQYF.

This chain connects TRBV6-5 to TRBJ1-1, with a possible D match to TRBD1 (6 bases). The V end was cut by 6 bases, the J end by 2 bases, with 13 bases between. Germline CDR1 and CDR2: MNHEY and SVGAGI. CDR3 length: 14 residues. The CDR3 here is CASSSGTINTEAFF. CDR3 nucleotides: TGTGCCAGCAGCTCCGGGACAATAAACACTGAAGCTTTCTTT.

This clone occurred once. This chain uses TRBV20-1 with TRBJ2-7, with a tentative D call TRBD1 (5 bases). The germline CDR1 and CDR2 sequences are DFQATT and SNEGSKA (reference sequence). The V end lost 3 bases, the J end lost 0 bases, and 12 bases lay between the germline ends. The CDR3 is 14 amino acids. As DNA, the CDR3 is TGCAGTGCTAGTATCCAGGGAAGCTCCTACGAGCAGTACTTC. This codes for CSASIQGSSYEQYF.